The 14 T cell receptor beta chains below come from one sample, sequenced in a study of blood T cells in healthy people across ages. The use of a sample-barcoded 5' primer and a J-beta primer mix characterized a second PCR of roughly 7 to 11 cycles. TCRdb reanalysed the 5' RACE reads using MiXCR and keeps one entry per CDR3 protein. The repertoire has 1,300,000 or so distinct CDR3 sequences, roughly 64% of them found once; the top ten carry 5% to 7%. Sequencing input: blood. These receptors were collected from a man between 18 and 29 years old in good health.

The chain couples TRBV4-1 to TRBJ1-4, with 9 bases that match TRBD1. V lost 4 bases to trimming and J lost 5 bases; unmatched junction nucleotides: 5. CDR3 length: 15 residues. Germline CDR1 and CDR2: MGHRA and YSYEKL. The CDR3 region has the DNA TGCGCCAGCAGCCTCCTGACAGGGGGAAATGAAAAACTGTTTTTT. It translates to CASSLLTGGNEKLFF.

The V gene is TRBV13, the J gene TRBJ2-7, with 7 bases fitting TRBD1. With V trimmed by 5 bases and J by 6 bases, 13 bases remained unmatched. The CDR3 is made up of 15 amino acids. Germline V gene sequence: CDR1 PRHDT, CDR2 FYEKMQ (reference sequence). As DNA, the CDR3 is TGTGCCAGCAGCCGCACCGGGACAGTATATTCCGAGCAGTACTTC. Encoded protein: CASSRTGTVYSEQYF.

The rearrangement uses TRBV20-1 and TRBJ2-5, with 8 nucleotides matching TRBD2. The CDR3 loop spans 13 amino acids. J lost 4 bases, V lost 6 bases, and 7 bases had no gene match. Germline V gene sequence: CDR1 DFQATT, CDR2 SNEGSKA (reference sequence). Written as DNA, the CDR3 is TGCAGTGCCTTAAGCGGGGGCTTAGAGACCCAGTACTTC. Translating it yields CSALSGGLETQYF.

The CDR3 here is CSASPGGLNTGELFF. CDR3 coding DNA: TGCAGTGCTAGTCCAGGGGGCCTTAACACCGGGGAGCTGTTTTTT. The chain carries TRBV20-1 and TRBJ2-2, with 8 bases matching TRBD1. This CDR3 spans 15 amino acids. CDR1 and CDR2 from the germline V gene are DFQATT and SNEGSKA (reference sequence). The ends lost 3 bases at V and 2 bases at J; junction bases unmatched: 5.

This clonotype came up once. One end of the junction varies from germline; a read error may be responsible. This chain links TRBV28 with TRBJ1-2; the D is unclear. This CDR3 has 13 amino acids. Germline V gives CDR1 MDHEN, CDR2 SYDVKM. CDR3 residues: CASSQRIGYGCTF. For the CDR3, the DNA is TGTGCCAGCAGCCAACGCATCGGGTATGGCTGCACCTTC.

This rearrangement joins TRBV12-5 to TRBJ2-3, with 9 nucleotides matching TRBD2. The CDR3 length is 17 residues. The V segment lost 0 bases and the J segment 5 bases; nucleotides outside the gene matches: 9. Germline CDR1 and CDR2: LGHNT and FRNRAP. The CDR3 protein is CASGLVGVAGVGDTQYF. The CDR3 coding sequence is TGTGCTAGTGGTTTGGTAGGGGTAGCGGGGGTAGGAGATACGCAGTATTTT.

Only a few counts were recorded for this clonotype. The chain joins TRBV12-3 or TRBV12-4 to TRBJ2-7; perhaps D is TRBD1 or TRBD2 (5 bases each). The CDR3 extends over 14 amino acids. Trimming took 4 bases from V and 1 from J, leaving 11 bases between them. Here the CDR3 reads CASSWGPRSYEQYF. For the CDR3, the DNA is TGTGCCAGCAGTTGGGGACCTCGTTCCTACGAGCAGTACTTC.

V gene TRBV6-2 or TRBV6-3 combines with J gene TRBJ2-3, with 11 bases that match TRBD2. CDR1 MNHEY and CDR2 SVGEGT come from the germline V gene. This CDR3 has 16 amino acids. The V and J ends lost 5 bases and 4 bases, in that order; junction bases with no gene match: 8. CDR3 DNA: TGTGCCAGCAGTCACAGGACTAGCGGGTTGTCAGATACGCAGTATTTT. Encoded protein: CASSHRTSGLSDTQYF.

On this clonotype itself: A read error may be the cause here, since a much bigger clone is one base away. This rearrangement joins TRBV28 to TRBJ2-5; D gene uncertain. The length of the CDR3 is 15 residues. The germline V gene encodes CDR1 MDHEN and CDR2 SYDVKM. Here the CDR3 reads CASSLAEGVQEAQYF. The CDR3 coding sequence is TGTGCCAGCAGTTTGGCGGAAGGAGTTCAAGAGGCCCAGTACTTC.

J is TRBJ2-7 and V is TRBV28, with 9 bases aligning to TRBD1. The DNA end lines up better with TRBJ2-5; the J call may be wrong. Per the germline V gene, CDR1 is MDHEN and CDR2 is SYDVKM. The length of the CDR3 is 16 residues. This chain's CDR3 is CASSLMEGTGKETQYF. CDR3 nucleotide sequence: TGTGCCAGCAGTTTAATGGAAGGGACAGGGAAAGAGACCCAGTACTTC.

The chain couples TRBV5-6 to TRBJ2-1; TRBD2 aligns across 7 bases. CDR3 length: 13 amino acids. V was pared by 4 bases and J by 9 bases, with 7 bases of the junction left unmatched. Looked up from germline, CDR1 is SGHDT and CDR2 is YYEEEE. CDR3 loop: CASSPGRIGEQFF. The CDR3 region has the DNA TGTGCCAGCAGCCCCGGGAGGATAGGTGAGCAGTTCTTC.

The chain recombines TRBV7-9 with TRBJ2-5; D is unclear. The germline V gene encodes CDR1 SEHNR and CDR2 FQNEAQ (reference sequence). This CDR3 region has 12 residues. Trimming removed 6 bases at V and 1 base at J, with 6 bases between. The CDR3 region is CASRLVQETQYF. The CDR3 DNA reads as TGTGCCAGCAGGCTAGTCCAAGAGACCCAGTACTTC.

This chain's CDR3 is CATSDPSLGTHQETQYF. CDR3 sequence (DNA): TGTGCCACCAGTGACCCTAGCCTGGGAACACATCAAGAGACCCAGTACTTC. The V gene is TRBV24-1, the J gene TRBJ2-5, with D perhaps matching TRBD2 (5 bases). V lost 4 bases, J lost 2 bases, and 19 bases lay in between. Per the germline V gene, CDR1 is KGHDR and CDR2 is SFDVKD. This CDR3 spans 17 amino acids.

V is TRBV21-1 and J is TRBJ2-5; the table's D call, TRBD1, was not checked against the DNA. TRBV21-1 is shown as a pseudogene. The CDR3 contains 18 residues. The chain's CDR3 is CASSKVYQAQGGAETQYF. CDR3 nucleotide sequence: TGTGCCAGCAGCAAAGTTTACCAGGCTCAGGGTGGGGCAGAGACCCAGTACTTC.